This passage covers 7 T cell receptor beta chains from one sample sequenced in a study of shared clonotypes between healthy human individuals. Clones were read by immunoSEQ multiplex PCR, and TCRdb kept only the in-frame ones, dropping some. This sample carries fewer than 3 million clones, 92% of them seen once, and the ten largest clones take more than 0.35%. The sequencing sample was made of naive CD4+ T cells from PBMCs. Subset defined: CD45RA+ positively selected. The receptors come from a man aged 18 to 30 in good health. Some clones in this sample may be carry-over from other donors' samples.

The V and J genes are TRBV30 and TRBJ2-2; D not certain. The CDR3 sequence is 14 residues long. The V end lost 0 bases, the J end lost 2 bases, and 7 bases lay between the germline ends. Germline CDR1 GTSNPN, CDR2 SVGIG (reference sequence). CDR3 nucleotide sequence: TGTGCCTGGAGTGTATTTCCCAACACCGGGGAGCTGTTTTTT. Encoded protein: CAWSVFPNTGELFF. The whole variable domain, remainder taken from reference TRBV30 and TRBJ2-2, is SQTIHQWPATLVQPVGSPLSLECTVEGTSNPNLYWYRQAAGRGLQLLFYSVGIGQISSEVPQNLSASRPQDRQFILSSKKLLLSDSGFYLCAWSVFPNTGELFFGEGSRLTVL.

This clone has a handful of counts. The chain uses TRBV5-1 and TRBJ2-1; unclear D gene. Trimming took 4 bases from V and 5 from J, leaving 10 bases between them. Per germline, CDR1 SGHRS and CDR2 YFSETQ. This CDR3 comprises 13 residues. CDR3 sequence reads: CASSTGPNNEQFF. Here the CDR3 DNA reads TGCGCCAGCAGCACCGGACCCAACAATGAGCAGTTCTTC.

The chain has TRBV13 and TRBJ2-7; D is perhaps TRBD1 (7 bases). V lost 1 base and J 4 bases, leaving 11 bases between the germline ends. Germline CDR1 PRHDT, CDR2 FYEKMQ (reference sequence). CDR3 size: 14 residues. In DNA form, the CDR3 reads TGTGCCAGCAGCTTAGTCCCAGGGGGGTACGAGCAGTACTTC. It specifies CASSLVPGGYEQYF.

The V and J genes are TRBV29-1 and TRBJ2-1, with TRBD1 matching over 8 bases. Germline V gene sequence: CDR1 SQVTM, CDR2 ANQGSEA. The ends lost 4 bases at V and 2 bases at J; junction bases unmatched: 4. The length of the CDR3 is 14 residues. The CDR3 bases are TGCAGCGTTGTGGTGGGACAGGCCTACAATGAGCAGTTCTTC. The encoded protein is CSVVVGQAYNEQFF.

The table lists this clone with a count of one. The gene calls are TRBV28 and TRBJ1-3, with D unresolved. The CDR3 length is 15 residues. The V gene's germline CDR1 is MDHEN and CDR2 SYDVKM. V was trimmed by 4 bases and J by 0 bases, leaving 10 bases between them. The DNA for the CDR3 is TGTGCCAGCAGTTCTCCGCCTCTCTCTGGAAACACCATATATTTT. This translates into CASSSPPLSGNTIYF.

The gene calls are TRBV9 and TRBJ2-7; 8 nucleotides agree with TRBD1. V trimming: 4 bases; J trimming: 7 bases; junction bases outside the gene matches: 7. The CDR3 contains 13 residues. Germline V CDR1 and CDR2: SGDLS, YYNGEE. This chain's CDR3 is CASSQTDRGEQYF. CDR3 in DNA: TGTGCCAGCAGCCAGACCGACAGGGGAGAGCAGTACTTC.

The rearrangement joins TRBV29-1 to TRBJ1-2; the match to TRBD1 covers 7 bases. V shed 7 bases, J shed 8 bases, and the junction held 10 bases outside the gene matches. Germline-derived CDR1 and CDR2 are SQVTM and ANQGSEA. This CDR3 region has 12 residues. In DNA, the CDR3 is TGCAGCGCCCGGACAGGCGTCGGGGGCTACACCTTC. Translation: CSARTGVGGYTF.